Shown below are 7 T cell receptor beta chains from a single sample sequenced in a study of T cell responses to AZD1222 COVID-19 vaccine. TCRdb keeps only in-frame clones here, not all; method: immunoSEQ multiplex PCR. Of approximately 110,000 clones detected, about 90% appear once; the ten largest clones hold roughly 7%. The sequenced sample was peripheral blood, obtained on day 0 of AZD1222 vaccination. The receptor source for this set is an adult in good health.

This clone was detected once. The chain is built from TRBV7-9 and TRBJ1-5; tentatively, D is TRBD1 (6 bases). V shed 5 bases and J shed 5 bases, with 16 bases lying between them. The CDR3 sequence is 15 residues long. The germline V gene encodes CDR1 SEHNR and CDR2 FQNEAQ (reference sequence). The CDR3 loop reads CASSVTGNGDQPQHF. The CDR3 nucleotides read TGTGCCAGCAGCGTGACAGGTAACGGCGATCAGCCCCAGCATTTT.

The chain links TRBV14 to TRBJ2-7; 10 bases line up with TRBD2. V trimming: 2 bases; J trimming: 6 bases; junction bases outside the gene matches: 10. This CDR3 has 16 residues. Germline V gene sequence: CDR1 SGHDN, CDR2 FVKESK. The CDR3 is CASSQFGASGSREQYF. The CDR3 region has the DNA TGTGCCAGCAGCCAATTTGGAGCTAGCGGGAGTCGCGAGCAGTACTTC.

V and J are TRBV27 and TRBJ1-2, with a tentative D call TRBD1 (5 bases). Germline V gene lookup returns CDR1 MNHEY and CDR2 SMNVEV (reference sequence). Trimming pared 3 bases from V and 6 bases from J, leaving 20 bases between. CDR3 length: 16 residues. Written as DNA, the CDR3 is TGTGCCAGCAGTTTCCGCGACAGCGCCTGGGGTGATGGCTACACCTTC. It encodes CASSFRDSAWGDGYTF.

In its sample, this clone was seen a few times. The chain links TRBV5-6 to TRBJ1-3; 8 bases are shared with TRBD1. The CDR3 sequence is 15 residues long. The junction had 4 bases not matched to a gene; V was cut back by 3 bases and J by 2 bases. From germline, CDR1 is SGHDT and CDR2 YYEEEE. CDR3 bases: TGTGCCAGCAGCTCCCTGGACAGGGCTGGAAACACCATATATTTT. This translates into CASSSLDRAGNTIYF.

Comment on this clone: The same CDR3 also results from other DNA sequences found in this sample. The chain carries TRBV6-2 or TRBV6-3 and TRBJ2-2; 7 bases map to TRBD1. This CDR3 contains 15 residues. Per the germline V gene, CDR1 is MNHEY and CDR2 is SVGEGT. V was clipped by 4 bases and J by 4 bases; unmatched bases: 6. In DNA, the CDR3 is TGTGCCAGCAGTTTGACAGGGTACAGCACCGGGGAGCTGTTTTTT. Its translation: CASSLTGYSTGELFF.

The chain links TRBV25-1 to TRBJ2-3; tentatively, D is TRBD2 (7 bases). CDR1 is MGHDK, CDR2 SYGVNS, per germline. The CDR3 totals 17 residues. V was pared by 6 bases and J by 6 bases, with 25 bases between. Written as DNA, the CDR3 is TGTGCCAGCAGCCACCTACCGTCGGCGGGGGCCCCTGATACGCAGTATTTT. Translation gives CASSHLPSAGAPDTQYF.

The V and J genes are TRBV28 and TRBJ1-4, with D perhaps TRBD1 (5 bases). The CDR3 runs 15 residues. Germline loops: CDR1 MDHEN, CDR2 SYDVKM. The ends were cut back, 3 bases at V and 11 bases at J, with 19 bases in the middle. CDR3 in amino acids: CASSFGAWGSGKLFF. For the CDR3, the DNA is TGTGCCAGCAGTTTCGGGGCGTGGGGGAGTGGGAAACTGTTTTTT.